Listed below are T cell receptor beta chains from one sample, sequenced in a study of T-cell memory formation after mild COVID-19. TCRdb analysed the 5' RACE reads with MiXCR anew, one entry per CDR3 protein. The repertoire includes more than 250,000 distinct CDR3 sequences, around 16% of them detected once, and less than 30% sits in the top ten. Sequencing was performed on PBMCs or a T cell subset sorted from them (not recorded which). Receptors were obtained from a man younger than 30 who had mild COVID-19 (a few samples of this study predate the infection). Cell type and time point are not known. Each CDR3 is given with its conserved first and last residue. Each record gives: J gene, V gene, clone size, D gene, CDR3 DNA, CDR3 protein. D genes are given only for firm matches. Some rows mark clone size as missing; the rest say once, few, many or name a class of expanded clone.

>TRBJ2-2|TRBV6-4|.|.
TGTGCCAGCAGTCAGGGGGGATACACCGGGGAGCTGTTTTTT
CASSQGGYTGELFF
>TRBJ1-2|TRBV5-1|.|.
TGCGCCAGCAGTACTCCCGTTCGGGGCACGTATGGCTACACCTTC
CASSTPVRGTYGYTF
>TRBJ2-5|TRBV5-1|few|.
TGCGCCAGCAGTTTGGGGGACCCCCAAGAGACCCAGTACTTC
CASSLGDPQETQYF
>TRBJ1-2|TRBV11-2|few|TRBD1
TGTGCCAGCAGCTTGCTCCAGGGGGGCTATGGCTACACCTTC
CASSLLQGGYGYTF
>TRBJ2-1|TRBV7-3|few|TRBD2
TGTGCCAGCAGCTTAGGGACTAGCTCCTACAATGAGCAGTTCTTC
CASSLGTSSYNEQFF
>TRBJ1-5|TRBV2|few|TRBD1
TGTGCCAGCAGCGAACAGGGGTTCGATCAGCCCCAGCATTTT
CASSEQGFDQPQHF
>TRBJ2-1|TRBV5-1|.|.
TGCGCCAGCAGCCCACGAGGTCGCAGCTCCTACAATGAGCAGTTCTTC
CASSPRGRSSYNEQFF
>TRBJ2-2|TRBV7-2|.|.
TGTGCCAGCAGGGCGCGGGGGTGGACAGCGAACACCGGGGAGCTGTTTTTT
CASRARGWTANTGELFF
>TRBJ1-4|TRBV9|.|.
TGTGCCAGCAGCGTAGATACAGGTGAAAATGAAAAACTGTTTTTT
CASSVDTGENEKLFF
>TRBJ2-1|TRBV6-2/TRBV6-3|.|.
TGTGCCAGCAGTTTGGGGACTCGGTTTGGGGAGCAGTTCTTC
CASSLGTRFGEQFF
>TRBJ1-2|TRBV7-3|few|.
TGTGCCAGCAGCCCCGGGACAAGTCCCTATGGCTACACCTTC
CASSPGTSPYGYTF
>TRBJ2-1|TRBV5-1|.|.
TGCGCCAGCAGTCGCCGCAGGGCCTACAATGAGCAGTTCTTC
CASSRRRAYNEQFF
>TRBJ1-2|TRBV12-3/TRBV12-4|few|TRBD1
TGTGCCAGCAGTTTAGCGGGGGGACAGGGGGCGGGAGGCTATGGCTACACCTTC
CASSLAGGQGAGGYGYTF
>TRBJ1-2|TRBV5-6|.|TRBD1
TGTGCCAGCAGCTTCGGGACAGGCTATGGCTACACCTTC
CASSFGTGYGYTF
>TRBJ2-5|TRBV6-5|few|.
TGTGCCAGCAGTTATGGGCAGCTCAAAGAGACCCAGTACTTC
CASSYGQLKETQYF
>TRBJ2-5|TRBV20-1|.|TRBD2
TGCAGTGCTAGAGCCCTGACTAGCGGGGGGGCCGGAGAGACCCAGTACTTC
CSARALTSGGAGETQYF
>TRBJ1-3|TRBV10-3|.|.
TGTGCCATCAGGGGGGAAGGGTCTGGAAACACCATATATTTT
CAIRGEGSGNTIYF
>TRBJ2-4|TRBV6-2/TRBV6-3|.|TRBD2
TGTGCCAGCACAAGGCGGGGGATTGAGTATGCCAAAAACATTCAGTACTTC
CASTRRGIEYAKNIQYF
>TRBJ2-1|TRBV7-9|few|.
TGTGCCAGCAGCTTTAGCGGAGGATTTAACAATGAGCAGTTCTTC
CASSFSGGFNNEQFF
>TRBJ1-6|TRBV11-1|.|.
TGTGCCAGCAGCGAGAGGGCCTCAGACTTCTATAATTCACCCCTCCACTTT
CASSERASDFYNSPLHF
>TRBJ2-1|TRBV5-1|few|.
TGCGCCAGCAGCTTGGAAGGGGCTACTGAGAATGAGCAGTTCTTC
CASSLEGATENEQFF
>TRBJ1-1|TRBV5-1|many|TRBD1
TGCGCCAGCAGCTTGGGGACAGGATGGAACACTGAAGCTTTCTTT
CASSLGTGWNTEAFF
>TRBJ2-3|TRBV7-3|few|TRBD1
TGTGCCAGCAGCCCTGGAGTAATCAGGGGGCTCGGAGATACGCAGTATTTT
CASSPGVIRGLGDTQYF
>TRBJ2-1|TRBV7-8|few|.
TGTGCCAGCAGCTTAGATCTGGGAAGGCTGGGCTCAGAGCAGTTCTTC
CASSLDLGRLGSEQFF
>TRBJ1-5|TRBV7-9|few|.
TGTGCCAGCAGCTTAACAGGGTCTGGCAATCAGCCCCAGCATTTT
CASSLTGSGNQPQHF